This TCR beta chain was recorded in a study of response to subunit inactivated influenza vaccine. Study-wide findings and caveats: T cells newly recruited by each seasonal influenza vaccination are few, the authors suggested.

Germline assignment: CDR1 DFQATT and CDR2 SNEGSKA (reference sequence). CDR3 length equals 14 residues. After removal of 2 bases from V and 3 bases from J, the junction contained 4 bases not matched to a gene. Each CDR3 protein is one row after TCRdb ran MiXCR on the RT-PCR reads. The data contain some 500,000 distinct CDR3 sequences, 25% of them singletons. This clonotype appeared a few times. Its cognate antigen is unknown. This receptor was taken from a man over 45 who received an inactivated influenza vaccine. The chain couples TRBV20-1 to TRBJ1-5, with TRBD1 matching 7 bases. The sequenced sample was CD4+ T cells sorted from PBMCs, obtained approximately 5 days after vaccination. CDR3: CSARIQGSNQPQHF. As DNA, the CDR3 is TGCAGTGCTAGAATACAGGGGTCCAATCAGCCCCAGCATTTT.